Below are 29 T cell receptor beta chains sequenced from a single sample in a study of T cell repertoires in cytomegalovirus infection. One entry per CDR3 protein results from TCRdb running MiXCR on the reads. The sample carries about 180,000 distinct CDR3 sequences, roughly 22% recorded once. These receptors lack a known antigen. Specimen: CD8+ T cells from cultured PBMCs, collected from culture after CMV antigen stimulation. The receptors were sampled from a human donor in good health (CMV status not recorded). Some clones in this sample may be carry-over from other donors' samples.

The V call is TRBV7-2, the J call TRBJ1-1, with D maybe TRBD1 (5 bases). V was shortened by 5 bases and J by 7 bases, with 11 bases between the two germline ends. Looked up from germline, CDR1 is SGHTA and CDR2 is FQGNSA. This CDR3 comprises 12 residues. The CDR3 bases are TGTGCCAGCAGCCCCGGGACCTTTGAAGCTTTCTTT. It is translated as CASSPGTFEAFF.

This clonotype was detected a few times. The chain carries TRBV7-6 and TRBJ1-2, with TRBD1 matching over 8 bases. Germline assignment: CDR1 SGHVS and CDR2 FNYEAQ. The trim removed 1 base at V and 4 bases at J, leaving 14 bases unmatched. This CDR3 is built from 18 residues. Here the CDR3 DNA reads TGTGCCAGCAGCTTAGATTCTCTGGACAGGGACCGGATCTATGGCTACACCTTC. Its protein product is CASSLDSLDRDRIYGYTF. Drawing the rest from reference TRBV7-6 and TRBJ1-2, the complete variable domain is GAGVSQSPRYKVTKRGQDVALRCDPISGHVSLYWYRQALGQGPEFLTYFNYEAQQDKSGLPNDRFSAERPEGSISTLTIQRTEQRDSAMYRCASSLDSLDRDRIYGYTFGSGTRLTVV.

The CDR3 protein is CASSFRGLDEKLFF. For the CDR3, the DNA is TGTGCCAGCAGCTTCAGGGGGCTAGATGAAAAACTGTTTTTT. The rearrangement joins TRBV7-8 to TRBJ1-4; 8 bases line up with TRBD1. CDR1 and CDR2 (germline): SGHVS, FQNEAQ. J gave up 6 bases and V 3 bases, and 3 bases lay outside the gene matches. This CDR3 has 14 amino acids.

The chain employs TRBV7-9 and TRBJ1-5; D possibly corresponds to TRBD1 (5 bases). In germline, CDR1 is SEHNR, CDR2 FQNEAQ (reference sequence). Trimming removed 4 bases from V and 12 bases from J, with 10 bases in between. The length of the CDR3 is 11 residues. CDR3 residues: CASSSGGNQHF. CDR3 in DNA: TGTGCCAGCAGCTCCGGGGGGAACCAGCATTTT.

This clonotype was seen a handful of times. The chain combines TRBV7-8 with TRBJ1-2; D possibly corresponds to TRBD1 (5 bases). Germline CDR1 reads SGHVS; CDR2 reads FQNEAQ. Deletions cut 1 base from V and 5 bases from J, with 29 bases between. This CDR3 region has 20 residues. DNA of the CDR3: TGTGCCAGCAGCTTAGGACGACCGACAGACACCCGCCCGGGGCGATATGGCTACACCTTC. Translation gives CASSLGRPTDTRPGRYGYTF.

This chain uses TRBV27 with TRBJ2-1, with 10 bases aligning to TRBD2. The CDR3 is 15 residues long. The germline gives CDR1 MNHEY, CDR2 SMNVEV (reference sequence). The V segment lost 7 bases and the J segment 7 bases; nucleotides outside the gene matches: 10. This CDR3 reads CASTHRTSGRNEQFF. The CDR3 DNA sequence: TGTGCCAGCACCCATAGGACTAGCGGTCGGAATGAGCAGTTCTTC.

The V gene is TRBV6-1, the J gene TRBJ1-1, with 7 bases fitting TRBD1. Trimming took 6 bases from V and 7 from J; bases not matched to a gene: 2. Germline CDR1 reads MNHNS; CDR2 reads SASEGT. The CDR3 is 11 residues long. The CDR3 DNA reads as TGTGCCAGCAGCAACAGGGGTGAAGCTTTCTTT. Its protein is CASSNRGEAFF.

The rearrangement links TRBV7-9 to TRBJ1-5, with 7 nucleotides matching TRBD1. This CDR3 comprises 17 residues. V shed 5 bases and J 5 bases; nucleotides not matched to a gene: 15. Germline V gives CDR1 SEHNR, CDR2 FQNEAQ (reference sequence). The CDR3 sequence: CASSPHPITGEDQPQHF. CDR3 nucleotide sequence: TGTGCCAGCAGCCCTCATCCCATAACAGGGGAGGATCAGCCCCAGCATTTT.

This clonotype was seen a handful of times. The chain carries TRBV7-9 and TRBJ1-1; D not certain. The CDR3 is 12 residues long. Germline lookup yields CDR1 SEHNR and CDR2 FQNEAQ (reference sequence). Trimming cost V 5 bases and J 4 bases, with 8 bases left between them. CDR3 DNA: TGTGCCAGCAGCCCATTCCGCACTGAAGCTTTCTTT. Translated, it gives CASSPFRTEAFF.

The chain links TRBV28 to TRBJ2-3, with D hard to call. Germline V CDR1 and CDR2: MDHEN, SYDVKM. Deletions cut 6 bases from V and 4 bases from J, with 11 bases between. This CDR3 has 13 residues. The CDR3 loop is CASRVWAADTQYF. The CDR3 DNA follows: TGTGCCAGCAGGGTTTGGGCGGCAGATACGCAGTATTTT.

The chain uses TRBV6-2 or TRBV6-3 and TRBJ2-3, with 9 bases fitting TRBD1. Losses at the gene ends were 5 bases for V and 6 bases for J; bases not matched to a gene: 9. Germline V CDR1 and CDR2: MNHEY, SVGEGT. The CDR3 covers 15 residues. The CDR3 here is CASSLGGTGTDTQYF. The CDR3 bases are TGTGCCAGCAGTCTCGGCGGGACAGGGACTGATACGCAGTATTTT.

The J gene is TRBJ1-2, the V gene TRBV7-8; 9 nucleotides align to TRBD1. The CDR3 runs 16 residues. CDR1 SGHVS and CDR2 FQNEAQ come from the germline V gene. Germline trimming cut 3 bases from V and 8 bases from J; bases unmatched to any gene: 13. The CDR3 reads CASSFRTGAGLRGYTF. CDR3 nucleotide sequence: TGTGCCAGCAGCTTCCGGACAGGGGCAGGACTGAGGGGCTACACCTTC. Full variable domain (rest looked up from reference TRBV7-8 and TRBJ1-2): GAGVSQSPRYKVAKRGQDVALRCDPISGHVSLFWYQQALGQGPEFLTYFQNEAQLDKSGLPSDRFFAERPEGSVSTLKIQRTQQEDSAVYLCASSFRTGAGLRGYTFGSGTRLTVV.

The CDR3 sequence: CASSPRTGPTHEQYF. CDR3 sequence (DNA): TGTGCCAGCAGTCCCCGGACAGGGCCCACTCACGAGCAGTACTTC. The chain joins TRBV7-9 to TRBJ2-7; 8 bases are a match to TRBD1. This CDR3 is built from 15 residues. With V trimmed by 6 bases and J by 5 bases, 12 bases remained unmatched. Germline V gene lookup returns CDR1 SEHNR and CDR2 FQNEAQ (reference sequence).

The chain carries TRBV7-8 and TRBJ1-4; tentatively, D is TRBD1 (6 bases). The ends were cut back, 5 bases at V and 5 bases at J, with 18 bases in the middle. The V gene's germline CDR1 is SGHVS and CDR2 FQNEAQ. This CDR3 spans 16 amino acids. CDR3 sequence (DNA): TGTGCCAGCAGCCAAAGACAGGCCGGTCCCAATGAAAAACTGTTTTTT. Translating it yields CASSQRQAGPNEKLFF.

CDR3 nucleotide sequence: TGTGCCAGCAGTAAGAGCGGCGAGCAGTTCTTC. Protein product: CASSKSGEQFF. The V and J genes are TRBV28 and TRBJ2-1; D perhaps matches TRBD2 (5 bases). The CDR3 runs 11 residues. V was clipped by 5 bases and J by 10 bases, with 9 bases between them. Looked up from germline, CDR1 is MDHEN and CDR2 is SYDVKM.

The V call is TRBV10-3, the J call TRBJ1-1; D is undetermined. The CDR3 runs to 13 residues. The V and J ends lost 2 bases and 0 bases respectively, with 4 bases between them. Germline V CDR1 and CDR2: ENHRY, SYGVKD. The CDR3 region is CAISERMNTEAFF. The CDR3 nucleotides are TGTGCCATCAGTGAGCGTATGAACACTGAAGCTTTCTTT.

This clonotype was seen ten or more times. The V and J genes are TRBV6-2 or TRBV6-3 and TRBJ1-1; a weak D match, TRBD1 (6 bases). Per germline, CDR1 MNHEY and CDR2 SVGEGT. The ends were cut back, 0 bases at V and 5 bases at J, with 10 bases in the middle. CDR3 size: 14 residues. CDR3 residues: CASSYSTGRTEAFF. In nucleotides, the CDR3 is TGTGCCAGCAGTTACTCTACAGGGCGGACTGAAGCTTTCTTT.

This clonotype came up a few times. The chain recombines TRBV27 with TRBJ2-1; 9 bases agree with TRBD1. Germline V gives CDR1 MNHEY, CDR2 SMNVEV (reference sequence). This CDR3 has 15 amino acids. V trimming: 4 bases; J trimming: 7 bases; junction bases outside the gene matches: 8. CDR3 sequence reads: CASSSPGQGTNEQFF. The CDR3 DNA is TGTGCCAGCAGTTCACCGGGACAGGGTACGAATGAGCAGTTCTTC.

The chain combines TRBV10-3 with TRBJ2-7; 7 bases are a match to TRBD1. The CDR3 is 14 residues long. J gave up 5 bases and V 7 bases, and 11 bases lay outside the gene matches. Per the germline V gene, CDR1 is ENHRY and CDR2 is SYGVKD. The CDR3 coding sequence is TGTGCCATCAACCCAAGTAACAGGGGCAACGAGCAGTACTTC. Translation gives CAINPSNRGNEQYF.

This clonotype was seen more than once but under ten times. The chain has TRBV6-5 and TRBJ2-1; the D gene is possibly TRBD2 (5 bases). Germline-derived CDR1 and CDR2 are MNHEY and SVGAGI. The CDR3 loop spans 17 amino acids. V lost 6 bases and J 7 bases, leaving 25 bases between the germline ends. CDR3 DNA sequence: TGTGCCAGCAGCCCCCCGCTCTTAGCGAAGGGCCTGAATGAGCAGTTCTTC. Translation: CASSPPLLAKGLNEQFF.

This clonotype was found a few times. This chain joins TRBV7-2 and TRBJ2-5; 9 bases line up with TRBD2. This CDR3 is 15 amino acids long. V dropped 11 bases and J dropped 1; count of bases not matched to a gene: 11. Germline CDR1 SGHTA, CDR2 FQGNSA. The CDR3 loop reads CAPGAGGPLQETQYF. For the CDR3, the DNA is TGTGCCCCCGGGGCGGGGGGGCCCCTCCAAGAGACCCAGTACTTC.

The chain links TRBV7-9 to TRBJ2-7; a weak D match, TRBD1 (5 bases). The V end lost 10 bases, the J end lost 0 bases, and 19 bases lay between the germline ends. CDR3 length: 15 residues. The germline V gene has CDR1 SEHNR and CDR2 FQNEAQ (reference sequence). The CDR3 loop is CAILGQGKFSYEQYF. CDR3 DNA sequence: TGTGCCATCCTCGGGCAGGGCAAGTTCTCCTACGAGCAGTACTTC.

The chain is built from TRBV6-2 or TRBV6-3 and TRBJ2-1; a possible D gene is TRBD2 (6 bases). The V and J ends lost 2 bases and 8 bases respectively, with 13 bases between them. Looked up from germline, CDR1 is MNHEY and CDR2 is SVGEGT. The length of the CDR3 is 14 residues. The CDR3 loop reads CASSYPGLGDEQFF. In DNA, the CDR3 is TGTGCCAGCAGTTACCCGGGACTGGGCGATGAGCAGTTCTTC.

This chain joins TRBV7-8 and TRBJ2-3; 8 bases agree with TRBD2. CDR3 size: 13 residues. Germline V gives CDR1 SGHVS, CDR2 FQNEAQ. The ends lost 3 bases at V and 6 bases at J; junction bases unmatched: 2. Here the CDR3 DNA reads TGTGCCAGCAGCTTGACTAGCGCGGATACGCAGTATTTT. It codes for CASSLTSADTQYF.

The chain is built from TRBV27 and TRBJ2-7; D not certain. CDR1 and CDR2 from the germline V gene are MNHEY and SMNVEV (reference sequence). Trimming cost V 6 bases and J 0 bases, with 9 bases left between them. There are 13 residues in the CDR3. CDR3 amino acids: CASSATPSYEQYF. In DNA, the CDR3 is TGTGCCAGCAGCGCAACACCCTCCTACGAGCAGTACTTC.

In its sample, this clonotype was seen a few times. The rearrangement uses TRBV4-1 and TRBJ2-2, with a tentative D call TRBD2 (6 bases). The CDR3 extends over 18 amino acids. The germline V and J ends were trimmed by 0 bases and 7 bases, with 21 bases remaining between them. The germline V gene encodes CDR1 MGHRA and CDR2 YSYEKL. CDR3 DNA sequence: TGCGCCAGCAGCCAAGAAGTCTTCCCACTAGCAGTCGGCGGGGAGCTGTTTTTT. Protein product: CASSQEVFPLAVGGELFF.

In this sample, this clonotype turned up a few times. The V and J genes are TRBV7-2 and TRBJ1-4; maybe TRBD1 (6 bases). The CDR3 runs to 15 residues. Deletions cut 1 base from V and 6 bases from J, with 12 bases between. Germline CDR1 SGHTA, CDR2 FQGNSA. In nucleotides, the CDR3 is TGTGCCAGCAGCTTAGGAGGAGGGGGATATGAAAAACTGTTTTTT. Protein: CASSLGGGGYEKLFF.

The chain has TRBV4-1 and TRBJ1-1; D is possibly TRBD1 (5 bases). The CDR3 is made up of 15 amino acids. V lost 0 bases and J lost 2, with 10 bases in between. The germline V gene has CDR1 MGHRA and CDR2 YSYEKL. This CDR3 reads CASSQDLGGNTEAFF. The CDR3 DNA sequence: TGCGCCAGCAGCCAAGATCTCGGGGGAAACACTGAAGCTTTCTTT.

This clonotype occurred a few times. The chain links TRBV12-3 or TRBV12-4 to TRBJ2-1, with TRBD2 matching 7 bases. CDR3 length equals 15 residues. V trimming: 7 bases; J trimming: 6 bases; junction bases outside the gene matches: 12. CDR3 region: CASTRRGETPNEQFF. CDR3 coding DNA: TGTGCCAGCACTCGTCGGGGGGAGACTCCCAATGAGCAGTTCTTC.